This T cell receptor beta chain was captured in a study of cytomegalovirus exposure and HLA in healthy donors. Study-level information: The 120 or so validation repertoires used a platform that matched the one used for the approximately 670 first-cohort repertoires, as a later analysis reported.

With 2 bases removed from V and 0 bases from J, the gap between germline ends came to 12 bases. Germline V gene data show CDR1 as SEHNR and CDR2 as FQNEAQ (reference sequence). The CDR3 sequence is 16 residues long. Produced via immunoSEQ multiplex PCR; TCRdb's table is partial and in-frame only. The data contain fewer than 70,000 clones, about 95% of them singletons. Specimen: PBMCs. The sequence was collected from a woman under 30 in good health and CMV-seropositive. The genes are TRBV7-9 and TRBJ2-3; D gene uncertain. The CDR3 bases are TGTGCCAGCAGCTTATTTTTTCCGACTAGCACAGATACGCAGTATTTT. It is translated as CASSLFFPTSTDTQYF.